This TCR beta chain was recovered during a study of cytomegalovirus exposure and HLA in healthy donors. Study at large: Genotyping showed less than 85% of some 400 donors falling in the Caucasian-associated ancestry cluster. Study-wide results and caveats: A later analysis linked around 15,000 TCR beta sequences to HLA alleles at 0.05 false discovery rate. The authors enumerated over 150 TCR beta chains as linked to cytomegalovirus.

Points on this clone: Its antigen is unknown.

PCR was performed using 60 Vbeta and 13 Jbeta primers. Produced via immunoSEQ multiplex PCR; TCRdb's table is partial and in-frame only. The sample contains some 170,000 clones, 70% to 75% of which appear only once. V dropped 1 base and J dropped 4 bases, with 13 bases sitting between them. Germline CDR1 reads SGHAT; CDR2 reads FQNNGV. The length of the CDR3 is 15 residues. The chain couples TRBV11-2 to TRBJ1-2, with no clear D. The receptor was derived from a male donor in good health and CMV-seronegative. The source material was PBMCs. The DNA of the CDR3 is TGTGCCAGCAGCTTAGTATCGGGGTCGGCCTATGGCTACACCTTC. Translating it yields CASSLVSGSAYGYTF.